This TCR beta chain came from a study of CD8 T cells in Susac syndrome. Whole-study findings and limits: When the CD4+ T cell repertoires of patients with Susac syndrome were examined, they did not show any clonal expansion.

TCR beta sequencing was performed on blood CD8+ and CD4+ T cells. Random hexamers were used to reverse transcribe an amount of roughly 0.5 to 1 ug RNA. TCRdb independently ran MiXCR on the immunoSEQ multiplex PCR reads; one entry per CDR3 protein. The data show under 150,000 distinct CDR3 sequences, with about 94% seen just once and about 0.08% held by the top ten. About this clonotype itself: What it binds is not known.

Per germline, CDR1 MDHEN and CDR2 SYDVKM. The CDR3 extends over 14 amino acids. Trimming shortened V by 2 bases and J by 6 bases, and 12 bases separated the two germline ends. Sequenced input: CD4+ T cells from PBMCs. The TCR was taken from a human donor with Susac syndrome. The chain combines TRBV28 with TRBJ2-3; D might be TRBD1 or TRBD2, each matching 6 bases. The chain's CDR3 is CASSLTLGGDTQYF. The CDR3 region has the DNA TGTGCCAGCAGTTTAACCCTAGGGGGGGATACGCAGTATTTT.